Ten or more counts support the clone carrying this T cell receptor beta chain. This sample stems from a study of HIV-infected patients and healthy controls. Alpha and beta constant-region primers primed reverse transcription of around 550 ng RNA. Each of the alpha and beta chains got its own library through chain-specific third strand synthesis with indices. Each CDR3 protein is one row after TCRdb ran MiXCR on the 5' RACE reads. The data contain more than 15,000 distinct CDR3 sequences, approximately 12% of them singletons. Whole blood was used without fractionation, so all unsorted peripheral T cells were included. V lost 1 base to trimming and J lost 6 bases; unmatched junction nucleotides: 5. Germline V gene sequence: CDR1 SGHDT, CDR2 YYEEEE. CDR3 length equals 14 residues.

This receptor was obtained from an adult in good health. The source material was blood. The chain joins TRBV5-6 to TRBJ2-3, with 7 bases that match TRBD1. CDR3 DNA sequence: TGTGCCAGCAGCTTGCTAACAGGGGAGGATACGCAGTATTTT. Translated, it gives CASSLLTGEDTQYF.